This TCR beta chain was observed in a study of cytomegalovirus exposure and HLA in healthy donors. Whole-study results and caveats: The records held CMV serostatus as the only immune exposure information.

The PCR ran on 60 Vbeta and 13 Jbeta primers. Clones were read by immunoSEQ multiplex PCR, and TCRdb kept only the in-frame ones, dropping some. Here the sample spans roughly 100,000 clones, around 15% being singletons. Note on this clone: Its antigen is unknown. The same CDR3 arises from other DNA sequences in this sample as well.

Germline CDR1 reads SGHRS; CDR2 reads YFSETQ. Deletions cut 0 bases from V and 0 bases from J, with 8 bases between. The CDR3 loop spans 15 amino acids. Material: PBMCs. The clonotype comes from a female donor in good health and CMV-seronegative. The chain recombines TRBV5-1 with TRBJ2-3, with D perhaps TRBD2 (5 bases). The CDR3 DNA is TGCGCCAGCAGCTTGGGAGGCGGGAGCACAGATACGCAGTATTTT. Its translation is CASSLGGGSTDTQYF.